A selection of T cell receptor beta chains follows, all from one sample in a study of blood T cell repertoires in COVID-19. Only in-frame clones appear in the TCRdb table, and some are missing; sequencing was by immunoSEQ multiplex PCR. This table has 130,000 to 150,000 clones, about four fifths appearing once. Sequencing was carried out using peripheral blood. The receptors stem from a human donor with acute or convalescent COVID-19. The donor label of this sample is uncertain. CDR3s include the opening cysteine and the closing phenylalanine or tryptophan. The D gene is left open where the match is weak. Part of the rows lack a size; the others show once, few, many or a class for expanded clones.

TRBJ1-1 TRBV25-1 . . CASRELGGTEAFF TGTGCCAGCAGGGAACTAGGGGGCACTGAAGCTTTCTTT
TRBJ1-2 TRBV7-9 . . CASSFGAAWGGYTF TGTGCCAGCAGCTTTGGGGCGGCCTGGGGAGGCTACACCTTC
TRBJ1-2 TRBV10-3 . . CAIQGQSLYGYTF TGTGCCATCCAAGGACAGAGCCTTTATGGCTACACCTTC
TRBJ2-7 TRBV12-3/TRBV12-4 TRBD1 few CASRRDSYEQYF TGTGCCAGCAGACGGGACAGCTACGAGCAGTACTTC
TRBJ1-2 TRBV11-1 . few CASSFTGTDPFGYTF TGTGCCAGCAGCTTCACAGGGACGGACCCCTTCGGCTACACCTTC
TRBJ2-1 TRBV19 . . CASSIDRGNEQFF TGTGCCAGTAGTATAGATCGAGGGAATGAGCAGTTCTTC
TRBJ1-2 TRBV2 . . CASSDRGHNGYTF TGTGCCAGCAGTGACCGGGGACACAATGGCTACACCTTC
TRBJ1-2 TRBV9 . once CASSPASDGYTF TGTGCCAGCAGCCCGGCAAGCGATGGCTACACCTTC
TRBJ2-2 TRBV1 . . CTSSQDPSEAGELFF TGCACCAGCAGCCAAGATCCGAGTGAAGCAGGGGAGCTGTTTTTT
TRBJ1-1 TRBV11-2 . . CASSLDGRSWSTEAFF TGTGCCAGCAGCTTAGACGGGAGGAGTTGGAGCACTGAAGCTTTCTTT
TRBJ1-2 TRBV7-8 TRBD1 . CASSSTGGKGYTF TGTGCCAGCAGCTCAACAGGGGGTAAAGGCTACACCTTC
TRBJ2-5 TRBV3-1/TRBV3-2 . . CASSQIEETQYF TGTGCCAGCAGCCAAATAGAAGAGACCCAGTACTTC
TRBJ1-3 TRBV11-2 . once CASSLFHPRGISGNTIYF TGTGCCAGCAGCTTATTCCACCCCAGGGGAATTTCTGGAAACACCATATATTTT
TRBJ1-1 TRBV5-1 . . CASSLIGDTEAFF TGCGCCAGCAGCTTGATCGGTGACACTGAAGCTTTCTTT
TRBJ1-2 TRBV9 . . CASSVDGQGYTF TGTGCCAGCAGCGTAGATGGGCAAGGCTACACCTTC
TRBJ1-1 TRBV30 . . CAWKGHQNTEAFF TGTGCCTGGAAGGGACATCAGAACACTGAAGCTTTCTTT